Included here is one T cell receptor (beta chain) sequence, with context. Its cognate antigen is unknown. One junction end disagrees with the germline gene, perhaps due to a read error. The sample belongs to a study of response to subunit inactivated influenza vaccine. The study, taken as a whole, reports: T cells newly recruited by each seasonal influenza vaccination are few, the authors suggested.

Per the germline V gene, CDR1 is DFQATT and CDR2 is SNEGSKA (reference sequence). The CDR3 covers 15 residues. TCRdb reprocessed the RT-PCR reads with MiXCR, giving one entry per CDR3 protein. The sample yields roughly 540,000 distinct CDR3 sequences, under 25% seen once. Separately, the same data were catalogued under a study of T cells expressing NK-cell markers. As that study records: UMIs accompanied the 5'RACE template switching by which TCR beta cDNA was made. Obtained from sorted CD3+CD56+NKG2C+, CD3+CD56+NKG2C- and CD3+CD56-NKG2C+ T cells were the TCR beta repertoires. Dominant NKG2C+ clonotypes made up about 1.0-7.0% of CD8+ T cells in six donors.

The TCR was taken from a man aged 45-65 years who received an inactivated influenza vaccine. Specimen: CD4+ T cells sorted from PBMCs, collected 11 to 12 days after vaccination. The genes are TRBV20-1 and TRBJ2-7; 9 positions match TRBD1. CDR3 residues: CSAGDSGQGTYEQYF. CDR3 coding DNA: TGCAGTGCTGGAGACTCGGGACAGGGAACCTACGAGCAGTACTTC.